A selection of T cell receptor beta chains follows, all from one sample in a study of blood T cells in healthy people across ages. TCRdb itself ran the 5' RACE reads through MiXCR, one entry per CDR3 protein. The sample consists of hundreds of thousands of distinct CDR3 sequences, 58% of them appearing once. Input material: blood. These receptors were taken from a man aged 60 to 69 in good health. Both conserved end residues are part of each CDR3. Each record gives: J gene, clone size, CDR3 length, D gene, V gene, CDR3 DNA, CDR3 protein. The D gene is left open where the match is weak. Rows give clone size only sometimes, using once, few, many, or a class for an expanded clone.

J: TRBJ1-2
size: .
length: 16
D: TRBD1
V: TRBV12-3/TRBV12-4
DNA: TGTGCCAGCAGTTTTTCGGGACAGGGGGCTCTTCATGGCTACACCTTC
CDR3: CASSFSGQGALHGYTF

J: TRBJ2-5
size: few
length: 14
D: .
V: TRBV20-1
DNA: TGCAGTGCTAGACTTCCGACAGCACGGCAGACCCAGTACTTC
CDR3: CSARLPTARQTQYF

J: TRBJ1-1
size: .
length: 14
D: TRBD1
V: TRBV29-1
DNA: TGCAGCGTTGAAGATCTCGGGAACAGGGGAGAAGCTTTCTTT
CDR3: CSVEDLGNRGEAFF

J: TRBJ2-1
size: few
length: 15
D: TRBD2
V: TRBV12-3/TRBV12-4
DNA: TGTGCCAGCAGTTTGACTAGCGGGGGTGGGAATGAGCAGTTCTTC
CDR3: CASSLTSGGGNEQFF

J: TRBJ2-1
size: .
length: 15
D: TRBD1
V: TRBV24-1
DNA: TGTGCCACCAGTGACCCCGGGACAGGGGAGAATGAGCAGTTCTTC
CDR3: CATSDPGTGENEQFF

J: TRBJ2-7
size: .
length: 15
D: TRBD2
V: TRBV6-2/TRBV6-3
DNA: TGTGCCAGCAGCTACAGGGCTAGCGGGGCCCACGAGCAGTACTTC
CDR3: CASSYRASGAHEQYF

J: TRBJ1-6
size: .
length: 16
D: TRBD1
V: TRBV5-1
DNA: TGCGCCAGCAGCTTGGGACAGGGGGCAGCTGGATCACCCCTCCACTTT
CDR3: CASSLGQGAAGSPLHF

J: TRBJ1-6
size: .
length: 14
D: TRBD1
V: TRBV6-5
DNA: TGTGCCAGCAGTCGTCGACAGGGTAATTCACCCCTCCACTTT
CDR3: CASSRRQGNSPLHF

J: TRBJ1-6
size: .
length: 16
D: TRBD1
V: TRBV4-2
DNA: TGTGCCAGCAGCCAAGAACAGGGGGCGAGGCATTCACCCCTCCACTTT
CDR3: CASSQEQGARHSPLHF

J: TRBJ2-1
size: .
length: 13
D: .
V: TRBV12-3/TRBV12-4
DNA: TGTGCCAGCAGTCTTACAGGGATCAATGGGCAGTTCTTC
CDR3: CASSLTGINGQFF

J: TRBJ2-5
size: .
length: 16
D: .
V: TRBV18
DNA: TGTGCCAGCTCACCACCCGGGATCTTAAGGGGGGAGACCCAGTACTTC
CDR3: CASSPPGILRGETQYF

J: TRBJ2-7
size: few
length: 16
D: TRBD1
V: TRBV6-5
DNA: TGTGCCAGCAGTTACGCCCGGACAGGGGGCAGCTACGAGCAGTACTTC
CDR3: CASSYARTGGSYEQYF

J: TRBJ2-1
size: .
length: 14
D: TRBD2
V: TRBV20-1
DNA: TGCAGTGCTACGGGAGGAGGGGCCTACAATGAGCAGTTCTTC
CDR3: CSATGGGAYNEQFF

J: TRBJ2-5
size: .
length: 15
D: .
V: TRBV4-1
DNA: TGCGCCAGCAGCCAATTTTGGGGGTTTCAAGAGACCCAGTACTTC
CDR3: CASSQFWGFQETQYF

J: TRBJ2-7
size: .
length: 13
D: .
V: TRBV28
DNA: TGTGCCAGCAGTCAAGGACCGATCTACGAGCAGTACTTC
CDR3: CASSQGPIYEQYF

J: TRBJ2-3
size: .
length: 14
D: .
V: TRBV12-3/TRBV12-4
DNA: TGTGCCAGCAGTCCCGGGGTAGCGCGAGATACGCAGTATTTT
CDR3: CASSPGVARDTQYF

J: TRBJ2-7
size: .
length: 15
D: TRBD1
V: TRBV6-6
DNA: TGTGCCAGCAGTTACTATGGGACAGCCTCCTACGAGCAGTACTTC
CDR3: CASSYYGTASYEQYF

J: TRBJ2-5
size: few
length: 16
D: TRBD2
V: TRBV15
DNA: TGTGCCACCAGCAGACCGGCGGGGGGCAACCAAGAGACCCAGTACTTC
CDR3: CATSRPAGGNQETQYF

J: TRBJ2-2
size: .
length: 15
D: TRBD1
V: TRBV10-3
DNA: TGTGCCATCACCCCGGGACAGTCGAACACCGGGGAGCTGTTTTTT
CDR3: CAITPGQSNTGELFF

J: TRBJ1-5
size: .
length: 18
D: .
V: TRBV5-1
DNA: TGCGCCAGCATCGAACCGGGCCCCGGGGTATGTAGCAATCAGCCCCAGCATTTT
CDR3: CASIEPGPGVCSNQPQHF

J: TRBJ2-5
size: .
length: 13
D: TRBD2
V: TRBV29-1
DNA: TGCAGCGGTGGGACTAGCGGGGACGGGACCCAGTACTTC
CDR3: CSGGTSGDGTQYF

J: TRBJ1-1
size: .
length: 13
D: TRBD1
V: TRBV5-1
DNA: TGCGCCTGTACGGGCCAGGGGGGCACTGAAGCTTTCTTT
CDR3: CACTGQGGTEAFF

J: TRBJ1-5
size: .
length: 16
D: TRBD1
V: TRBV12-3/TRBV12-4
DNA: TGTGCCAGCGGCAATCCAGGGGGGGGTAGCAATCAGCCCCAGCATTTT
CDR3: CASGNPGGGSNQPQHF

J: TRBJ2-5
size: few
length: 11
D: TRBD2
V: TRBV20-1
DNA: TGCAGTGCTAGCGGGGGGATTGTCCAGTACTTC
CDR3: CSASGGIVQYF

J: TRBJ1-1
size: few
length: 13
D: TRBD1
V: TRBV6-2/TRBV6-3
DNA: TGTGCCAGTCACAGGGGGCTGAACACTGAAGCTTTCTTT
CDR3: CASHRGLNTEAFF

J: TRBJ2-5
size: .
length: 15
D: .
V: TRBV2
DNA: TGTGCCAGCAGCCGAGAAGGGGGTTACCAAGAGACCCAGTACTTC
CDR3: CASSREGGYQETQYF

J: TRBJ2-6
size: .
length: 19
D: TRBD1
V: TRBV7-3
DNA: TGTGCCAGCAGCTTTTCCGGGACAGGGGTCCCCTCTGGGGCCAACGTCCTGACTTTC
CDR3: CASSFSGTGVPSGANVLTF

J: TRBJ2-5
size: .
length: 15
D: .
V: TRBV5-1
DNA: TGCGCCAGCAGCCCGGGACGTTTCAGACAAGAGACCCAGTACTTC
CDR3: CASSPGRFRQETQYF

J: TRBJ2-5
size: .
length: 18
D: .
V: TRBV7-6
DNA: TGTGCCAGCAGCTTAAGTGTTCGGGGCAGGACAAACCAAGAGACCCAGTACTTC
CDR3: CASSLSVRGRTNQETQYF

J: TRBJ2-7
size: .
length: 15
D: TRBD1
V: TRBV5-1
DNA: TGCGCCAGCAGCCGCGGGACAGGGGCGTACAATGAGCAGTACTTC
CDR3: CASSRGTGAYNEQYF

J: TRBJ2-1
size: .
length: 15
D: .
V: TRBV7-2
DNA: TGTGCCAGCAGCTTAGCAGGGCATGGGGACAATGAGCAGTTCTTC
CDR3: CASSLAGHGDNEQFF

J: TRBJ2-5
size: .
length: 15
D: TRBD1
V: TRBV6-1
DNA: TGTGCCAGCAGTGAAAGCTGGGACAGGGTGAAGACCCAGTACTTC
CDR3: CASSESWDRVKTQYF

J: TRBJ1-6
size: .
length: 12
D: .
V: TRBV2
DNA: TGTGCCAGCAGACAAAAGACTCTCCCCCTCCACTTT
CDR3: CASRQKTLPLHF

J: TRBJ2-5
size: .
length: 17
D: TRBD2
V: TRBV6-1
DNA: TGTGCCAGCAGCCGCCGACTAGCGGGGGCGTACCAAGAGACCCAGTACTTC
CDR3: CASSRRLAGAYQETQYF

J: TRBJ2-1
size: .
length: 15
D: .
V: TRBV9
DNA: TGTGCCAGCAGCGTAGATCTGAGCTCCTACAAGGAGCAGTTCTTC
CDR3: CASSVDLSSYKEQFF

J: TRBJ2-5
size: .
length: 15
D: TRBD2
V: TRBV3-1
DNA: TGTGCCAGCAGGCCTACACTAGCGAACCAAGAGACCCAGTACTTC
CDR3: CASRPTLANQETQYF

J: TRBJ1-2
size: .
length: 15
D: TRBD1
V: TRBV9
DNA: TGTGCCAGCAGCGTAGATCCGGGACAGGGCAGTGGCTACACCTTC
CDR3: CASSVDPGQGSGYTF

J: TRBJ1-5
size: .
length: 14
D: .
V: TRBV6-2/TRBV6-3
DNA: TGTGCCAGCAGAGATACAGGCGCGGATCAGCCCCAGCATTTT
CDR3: CASRDTGADQPQHF

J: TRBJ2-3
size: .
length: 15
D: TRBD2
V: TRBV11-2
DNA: TGTGCCAGCAGCTTCCCTAGCGGGGGTATTGGTACGCAGTATTTT
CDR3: CASSFPSGGIGTQYF

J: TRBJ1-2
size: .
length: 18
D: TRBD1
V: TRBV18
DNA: TGTGCCAGCTCACCACCGGAGACAGGGACGTCCGCTAACTATGGCTACACCTTC
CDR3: CASSPPETGTSANYGYTF

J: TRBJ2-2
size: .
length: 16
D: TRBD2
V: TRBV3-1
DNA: TGTGCCAGCAGCCACGCGGGACTAGCGGGGGGCGGGGAGCTGTTTTTT
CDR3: CASSHAGLAGGGELFF

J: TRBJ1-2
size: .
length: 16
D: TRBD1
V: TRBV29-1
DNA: TGCAGCGTTGGCTCTAGCATCAGGGGGCAGAACTATGGCTACACCTTC
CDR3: CSVGSSIRGQNYGYTF

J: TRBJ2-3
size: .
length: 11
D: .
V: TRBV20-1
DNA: TGCAGTGCAAACTACTTGGATACGCAGTATTTT
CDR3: CSANYLDTQYF

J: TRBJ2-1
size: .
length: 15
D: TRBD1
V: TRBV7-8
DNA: TGTGCCAGCAGCCGGGACAGGGAACCACACAATGAGCAGTTCTTC
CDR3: CASSRDREPHNEQFF

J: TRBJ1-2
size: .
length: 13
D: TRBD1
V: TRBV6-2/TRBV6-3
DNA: TGTGCCGCCAGACAGGGGCTCAGCTATGGCTACACCTTC
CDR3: CAARQGLSYGYTF

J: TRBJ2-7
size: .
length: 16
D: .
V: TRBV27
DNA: TGTGCCAGCAGTTTACCCCCTGGGTACGGACAGAGCGAGCAGTACTTC
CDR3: CASSLPPGYGQSEQYF

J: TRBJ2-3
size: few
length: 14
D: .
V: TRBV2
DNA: TGTGCCAGCAGTGAAGATAGGTACACAGATACGCAGTATTTT
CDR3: CASSEDRYTDTQYF

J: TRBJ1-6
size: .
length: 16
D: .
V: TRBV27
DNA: TGTGCCAGCAGTTTAATGTCGGGCGGCCATAATTCACCCCTCCACTTT
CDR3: CASSLMSGGHNSPLHF

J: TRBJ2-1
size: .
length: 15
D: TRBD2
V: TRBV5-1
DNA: TGCGCCAGCAGCTTCGGGACTAGCGGGGCCCATGAGCAGTTCTTC
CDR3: CASSFGTSGAHEQFF

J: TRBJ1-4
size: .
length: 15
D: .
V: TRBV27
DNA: TGTGCCAGCAGTTCCCCGAGGAGAGGGAATGAAAAACTGTTTTTT
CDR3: CASSSPRRGNEKLFF

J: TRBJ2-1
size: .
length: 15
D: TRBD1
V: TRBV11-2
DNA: TGTGCCAGCAGCGGAACCGGGACAGTCTACAGTGAGCAGTTCTTC
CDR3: CASSGTGTVYSEQFF

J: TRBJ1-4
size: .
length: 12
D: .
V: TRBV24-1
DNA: TGTGCCACCAGTGATTCCTATGAGAAACTGTTTTTT
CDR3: CATSDSYEKLFF